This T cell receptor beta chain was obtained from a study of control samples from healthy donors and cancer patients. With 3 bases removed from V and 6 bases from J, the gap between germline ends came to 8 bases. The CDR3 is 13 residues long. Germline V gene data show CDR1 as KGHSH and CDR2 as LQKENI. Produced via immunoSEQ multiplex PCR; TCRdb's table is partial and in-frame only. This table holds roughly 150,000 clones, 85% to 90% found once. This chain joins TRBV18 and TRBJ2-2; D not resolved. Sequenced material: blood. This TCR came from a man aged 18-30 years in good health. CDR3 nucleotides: TGTGCCAGCTCACCTAGGGCGGCCGGGGAGCTGTTTTTT. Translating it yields CASSPRAAGELFF.